This paragraph covers one TCR beta chain sequence. What it recognizes is unknown. Relative to the germline gene, one junction end is altered; a read error may explain this. The record originates from a study of tumor and adjacent non-tumor tissue in lung cancer. Turning to the study itself: Histology: 12 adenocarcinoma, 2 squamous cell carcinoma, 1 small cell lung cancer. Samples averaged roughly 4 million productive TCRbeta reads each. Aged roughly 31 to 85 years, patients included 10 men and roughly five women with stage I to III disease. The study's findings and limits: Normal lung showed higher cumulative top 100 clone frequency than tumor.

No cell sorting was done before RNA was extracted from the tissue. A modified ARM-PCR protocol with three rounds of nested PCR amplified TCRbeta. TCRdb itself ran the multiplex PCR reads through MiXCR, one entry per CDR3 protein. The sample lists about 79,000 distinct CDR3 sequences, 72% occurring once. The length of the CDR3 is 16 residues. CDR1 and CDR2 from the germline V gene are SQVTM and ANQGSEA. The V call is TRBV29-1, the J call TRBJ2-1; 14 nucleotides align to TRBD2. The material sequenced was lung tumor tissue. The sequence came from a woman aged 40 to 49 with non-small cell lung cancer. The CDR3 DNA reads TGTAGCGTTGAATCAATGACTAGCGGGAGGGAGGGTGAGCAGTTCTTC. Encoded protein: CSVESMTSGREGEQFF.